The T cell receptor (beta chain) described here comes from a study of shared clonotypes between healthy human individuals. Study-wide findings and caveats: Generation probabilities of non-shared clonotypes were lower (relative to those shared by all four donors). An expected dependence of interdonor clonotype sharing on sequencing depth was noted.

Note on this clone: Its antigen is not identified.

Original analysis: Junction-only sequences without quality scores came from ImmunoSEQ, so filtering differed. Profiling relied on immunoSEQ multiplex PCR, and the TCRdb table lists in-frame clones only, not all of them. Clone size and the V and J calls come from that table; the DNA yielded D and trimming. The sample holds 2,500,000 or so clones; 90% to 95% are singletons and the top ten take about 0.38%. All donors qualified as healthy HIV-negative adults and had experienced no recent acute infections or vaccinations. The sequencing sample was made of naive CD4+ T cells from PBMCs. Stated subset: CD45RA+ positively selected. The receptor was isolated from a man aged 18 to 29 in good health. Some clones in this sample may be carry-over from other donors' samples.

The chain's CDR3 is CASRTAQVHF. The CDR3 region has the DNA TGTGCAAGTCGCACTGCCCAGGTCCACTTC. V and J are TRBV12-2 and TRBJ1-2; whether TRBD1, the table's D call, matches the DNA was not checked. TRBV12-2 is a recognized pseudogene. The CDR3 loop spans 10 amino acids.